The rows below give T cell receptor beta chains drawn from one sample of a study of cytomegalovirus exposure and HLA in healthy donors. Method: immunoSEQ multiplex PCR; TCRdb's copy keeps in-frame clones and lacks some. The table lists some 200,000 clones, more than 65% of them singletons. The sequencing input was PBMCs. Receptors originate from a woman aged 30 to 39 in good health and CMV-seronegative. Both conserved end residues are part of each CDR3. The order of the fields is CDR3 length, clone size, V gene, J gene, D gene, CDR3 DNA, CDR3 protein. A D gene is named only where the DNA matches it firmly. A row's size may be missing; if present it is once, few, many or a size class.

cdr3_length: 14; clone_size: .; v_call: TRBV7-3; j_call: TRBJ2-1; d_call: .; cdr3_nt: TGTGCCAGCAGCTTAATTGGACTGGACAATGAGCAGTTCTTC; cdr3_aa: CASSLIGLDNEQFF
cdr3_length: 16; clone_size: .; v_call: TRBV27; j_call: TRBJ1-6; d_call: .; cdr3_nt: TGTGCCAGCAGTCCCTCGGTACAGAGATATAATTCACCCCTCCACTTT; cdr3_aa: CASSPSVQRYNSPLHF
cdr3_length: 18; clone_size: few; v_call: TRBV7-8; j_call: TRBJ1-1; d_call: TRBD1; cdr3_nt: TGTGCCAGCAGCGGGGACAGGCCATTCCGGCGAACAGACACTGAAGCTTTCTTT; cdr3_aa: CASSGDRPFRRTDTEAFF
cdr3_length: 17; clone_size: .; v_call: TRBV30; j_call: TRBJ1-4; d_call: TRBD1; cdr3_nt: TGTGCCTGGAGTGTACGGCCGCCGGGACAGAGATCGGAAAAACTGTTTTTT; cdr3_aa: CAWSVRPPGQRSEKLFF
cdr3_length: 13; clone_size: .; v_call: TRBV7-9; j_call: TRBJ2-7; d_call: .; cdr3_nt: TGTGCCAGCAGCCAAGAAACAGACTACGAGCAGTACTTC; cdr3_aa: CASSQETDYEQYF
cdr3_length: 15; clone_size: once; v_call: TRBV27; j_call: TRBJ2-2; d_call: TRBD1; cdr3_nt: TGTGCCAGCAGGAGACAGGGGGACTACACCGGGGAGCTGTTTTTT; cdr3_aa: CASRRQGDYTGELFF
cdr3_length: 14; clone_size: .; v_call: TRBV5-1; j_call: TRBJ1-3; d_call: .; cdr3_nt: TGCGCCAGCAGCTCGGGGGGATCTGGAAACACCATATATTTT; cdr3_aa: CASSSGGSGNTIYF
cdr3_length: 16; clone_size: .; v_call: TRBV6-1; j_call: TRBJ2-1; d_call: TRBD2; cdr3_nt: TGTGCCAGCAGTGAAGCGGGGCGGGGGGGCCTCAATGAGCAGTTCTTC; cdr3_aa: CASSEAGRGGLNEQFF
cdr3_length: 17; clone_size: .; v_call: TRBV7-3; j_call: TRBJ1-6; d_call: .; cdr3_nt: TGTGCCAGCAGCTCGGGACGGGCAGGGGCCTATAATTCACCCCTCCACTTT; cdr3_aa: CASSSGRAGAYNSPLHF
cdr3_length: 14; clone_size: .; v_call: TRBV5-6; j_call: TRBJ1-3; d_call: .; cdr3_nt: TGTGCCAGCAGCTTGCCACAGATAGGAAACACCATATATTTT; cdr3_aa: CASSLPQIGNTIYF
cdr3_length: 14; clone_size: .; v_call: TRBV7-9; j_call: TRBJ1-2; d_call: .; cdr3_nt: TGTGCCAGCAGCTTAGTTATAGCTAACTATGGCTACACCTTC; cdr3_aa: CASSLVIANYGYTF
cdr3_length: 13; clone_size: .; v_call: TRBV4-1; j_call: TRBJ2-1; d_call: .; cdr3_nt: TGCGCCAGCAGCGAAGCTCACGGGGATGAGCAGTTCTTC; cdr3_aa: CASSEAHGDEQFF
cdr3_length: 14; clone_size: few; v_call: TRBV7-6; j_call: TRBJ1-5; d_call: TRBD1; cdr3_nt: TGTGCCAGCAGCTTAGCAGGGGGCGGTCAGCCCCAGCATTTT; cdr3_aa: CASSLAGGGQPQHF
cdr3_length: 18; clone_size: .; v_call: TRBV15; j_call: TRBJ2-5; d_call: .; cdr3_nt: TGTGCCACCAGCAGAGACCTTATAGACAGGCTGCACCAAGAGACCCAGTACTTC; cdr3_aa: CATSRDLIDRLHQETQYF
cdr3_length: 14; clone_size: .; v_call: TRBV2; j_call: TRBJ2-7; d_call: .; cdr3_nt: TGTGCCAGCAGTGGTTGGACAGACACCTACGAGCAGTACTTC; cdr3_aa: CASSGWTDTYEQYF
cdr3_length: 15; clone_size: .; v_call: TRBV5-4; j_call: TRBJ1-1; d_call: .; cdr3_nt: TGTGCCAGCAGCCCGGAGGTCTGGGGGCGAACTGAAGCTTTCTTT; cdr3_aa: CASSPEVWGRTEAFF
cdr3_length: 12; clone_size: .; v_call: TRBV10-3; j_call: TRBJ1-1; d_call: .; cdr3_nt: TGTGCCATCAGTAACCAGACTAGTAGAGCTTTCTTT; cdr3_aa: CAISNQTSRAFF